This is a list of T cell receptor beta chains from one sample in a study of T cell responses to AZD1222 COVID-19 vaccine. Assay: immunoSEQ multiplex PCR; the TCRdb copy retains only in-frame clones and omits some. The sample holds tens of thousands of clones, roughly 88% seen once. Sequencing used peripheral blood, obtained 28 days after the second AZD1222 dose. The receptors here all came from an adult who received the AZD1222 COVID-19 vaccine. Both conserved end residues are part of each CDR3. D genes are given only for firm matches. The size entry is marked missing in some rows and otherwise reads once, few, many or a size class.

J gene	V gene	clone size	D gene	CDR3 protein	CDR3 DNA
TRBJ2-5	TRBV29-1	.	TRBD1	CSGVPGGGETQYF	TGCAGCGGAGTACCAGGGGGCGGGGAGACCCAGTACTTC
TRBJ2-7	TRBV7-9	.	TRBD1	CASSGDRGLRNEQYF	TGTGCCAGCAGCGGTGACAGGGGGCTTAGGAACGAGCAGTACTTC
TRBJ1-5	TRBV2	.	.	CASIGPAAGQPQHF	TGTGCCAGCATTGGGCCGGCGGCGGGTCAGCCCCAGCATTTT
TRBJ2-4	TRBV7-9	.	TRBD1	CASSPALGQGAKNIQYF	TGTGCCAGCAGCCCTGCCCTGGGACAGGGAGCCAAAAACATTCAGTACTTC
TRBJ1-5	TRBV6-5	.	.	CASSRTVDQPQHF	TGTGCCAGCAGCCGTACGGTAGATCAGCCCCAGCATTTT
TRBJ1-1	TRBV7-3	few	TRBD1	CASSARTGGITEAFF	TGTGCCAGCAGCGCCCGGACAGGGGGCATTACTGAAGCTTTCTTT
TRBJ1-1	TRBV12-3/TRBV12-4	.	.	CASRTQYAEAFF	TGTGCCAGCAGGACACAGTACGCTGAAGCTTTCTTT
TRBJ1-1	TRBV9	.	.	CASSGLGGTEAFF	TGTGCCAGCAGCGGTCTCGGTGGCACTGAAGCTTTCTTT
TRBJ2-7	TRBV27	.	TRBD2	CASHRGGSYEQYF	TGTGCCAGCCACCGGGGGGGGTCCTACGAGCAGTACTTC
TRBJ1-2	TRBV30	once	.	CAWSVGLRQNYGYTF	TGTGCCTGGAGTGTCGGCTTACGGCAAAACTATGGCTACACCTTC
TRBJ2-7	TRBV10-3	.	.	CAISRAGSYEQYF	TGTGCCATCAGTAGAGCAGGCTCCTACGAGCAGTACTTC
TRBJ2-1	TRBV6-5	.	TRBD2	CASRDLAGGPNEQFF	TGTGCCAGCAGGGACCTAGCGGGGGGGCCCAATGAGCAGTTCTTC
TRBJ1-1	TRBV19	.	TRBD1	CASIDRGLRTEAFF	TGTGCCAGTATTGACAGGGGGCTGCGAACTGAAGCTTTCTTT
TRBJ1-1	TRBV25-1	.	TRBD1	CASREGQVYTEAFF	TGTGCCAGCAGGGAGGGACAGGTGTACACTGAAGCTTTCTTT